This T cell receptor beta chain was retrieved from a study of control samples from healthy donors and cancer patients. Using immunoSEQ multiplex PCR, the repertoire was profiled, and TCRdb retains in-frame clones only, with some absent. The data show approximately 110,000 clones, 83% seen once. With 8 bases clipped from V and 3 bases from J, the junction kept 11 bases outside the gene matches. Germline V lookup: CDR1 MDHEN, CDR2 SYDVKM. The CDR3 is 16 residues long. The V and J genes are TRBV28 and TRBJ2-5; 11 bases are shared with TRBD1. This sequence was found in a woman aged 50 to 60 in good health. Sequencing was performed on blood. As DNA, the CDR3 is TGTGCCAGCGGACAGGGGGCCACAGATGGGAAAGAGACCCAGTACTTC. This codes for CASGQGATDGKETQYF. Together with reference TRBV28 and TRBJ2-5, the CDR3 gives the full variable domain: DVKVTQSSRYLVKRTGEKVFLECVQDMDHENMFWYRQDPGLGLRLIYFSYDVKMKEKGDIPEGYSVSREKKERFSLILESASTNQTSMYLCASGQGATDGKETQYFGPGTRLLVL.